A single sample gave rise to the 29 T cell receptor beta chains below, sequenced in a study of cytomegalovirus exposure and HLA in healthy donors. The study ran its PCR with 60 Vbeta and 13 Jbeta primers. Repertoires were generated with immunoSEQ multiplex PCR, while TCRdb's copy carries only in-frame clones and drops some. Among about 100,000 clones listed, over 65% were seen once. Sequences were obtained from PBMCs. These TCRs come from a woman under 30 in good health and CMV-seropositive.

This chain uses TRBV30 with TRBJ1-3; 8 bases are a match to TRBD1. The ends lost 3 bases at V and 1 base at J; junction bases unmatched: 11. The germline V gene encodes CDR1 GTSNPN and CDR2 SVGIG (reference sequence). The CDR3 sequence is 17 residues long. CDR3 sequence: CAWRDTGTGMSGNTIYF. The CDR3 region has the DNA TGTGCCTGGAGGGATACCGGGACAGGCATGTCTGGAAACACCATATATTTT.

This clone was counted between two and nine times. This chain links TRBV15 with TRBJ2-1, with D tentatively TRBD1 (6 bases). CDR1 and CDR2 (germline): LNHNV, YYDKDF (reference sequence). V was clipped by 3 bases and J by 2 bases, with 11 bases between them. The CDR3 sequence is 15 residues long. The CDR3, as DNA: TGTGCCACCAGCAGTGACAGGAGCCCCTACAATGAGCAGTTCTTC. This encodes CATSSDRSPYNEQFF.

V usage is TRBV5-6 and J usage is TRBJ2-5, with 10 bases identical to TRBD2. The CDR3 is made up of 17 amino acids. V shed 5 bases and J 5 bases; nucleotides not matched to a gene: 15. Germline values: CDR1 SGHDT, CDR2 YYEEEE. CDR3 bases: TGTGCCAGCAGTCAGAGCTGGCTAGCGGGGGTTAGGGAGACCCAGTACTTC. As protein: CASSQSWLAGVRETQYF.

This clone appeared a few times. The chain is built from TRBV5-5 and TRBJ1-5, with TRBD1 identical over 9 bases. The CDR3 is 19 amino acids. The trim removed 3 bases at V and 1 base at J, leaving 14 bases unmatched. The germline V gene encodes CDR1 SGHKS and CDR2 YYEKEE (reference sequence). The DNA of the CDR3 is TGTGCCAGCAGCTCAAAGTTCCGGGACAGGGTTTTGAGCAATCAGCCCCAGCATTTT. This translates into CASSSKFRDRVLSNQPQHF.

This chain uses TRBV4-2 with TRBJ1-1; TRBD1 is a possible D gene (6 bases). Trimming pared 4 bases from V and 8 bases from J, leaving 8 bases between. Germline CDR1 reads LGHNA; CDR2 reads YNFKEQ. This CDR3 contains 11 residues. Here the CDR3 reads CASSLQGEAFF. The DNA of the CDR3 is TGTGCCAGCAGCCTACAGGGAGAAGCTTTCTTT.

The chain employs TRBV30 and TRBJ1-2; D is unresolved. CDR1 and CDR2 (germline): GTSNPN, SVGIG (reference sequence). The ends were cut back, 0 bases at V and 6 bases at J, with 11 bases in the middle. There are 13 residues in the CDR3. This chain's CDR3 is CAWSVLGTDGYTF. CDR3 nucleotides: TGTGCCTGGAGTGTACTAGGAACGGATGGCTACACCTTC.

The J gene is TRBJ1-1, the V gene TRBV6-1; D remains unclear. The germline V and J ends were trimmed by 6 bases and 3 bases, with 11 bases remaining between them. The CDR3 sequence is 13 residues long. In germline, CDR1 is MNHNS, CDR2 SASEGT. The CDR3 here is CASRRSLDTEAFF. The CDR3 DNA reads as TGTGCCAGCAGGCGTTCCCTGGACACTGAAGCTTTCTTT.

This clone was counted between two and nine times. This rearrangement joins TRBV13 to TRBJ1-2; 7 bases line up with TRBD1. With 5 bases clipped from V and 2 bases from J, the junction kept 2 bases outside the gene matches. There are 13 residues in the CDR3. CDR1 is PRHDT, CDR2 FYEKMQ, per germline (reference sequence). The CDR3 spells CASSAQGNYGYTF. The CDR3 DNA follows: TGTGCCAGCAGCGCACAGGGGAACTATGGCTACACCTTC. The complete variable domain, with remaining parts taken from reference TRBV13 and TRBJ1-2, reads AAGVIQSPRHLIKEKRETATLKCYPIPRHDTVYWYQQGPGQDPQFLISFYEKMQSDKGSIPDRFSAQQFSDYHSELNMSSLELGDSALYFCASSAQGNYGYTFGSGTRLTVV.

The chain uses TRBV7-3 and TRBJ2-7, with a tentative D call TRBD1 (6 bases). The CDR3 runs 15 residues. Trimming removed 3 bases from V and 0 bases from J, with 12 bases in between. Germline loops: CDR1 SGHTA, CDR2 FQGTGA. The CDR3 spells CASSLRAGVSYEQYF. In DNA, the CDR3 is TGTGCCAGCAGCTTGAGGGCAGGGGTCTCCTACGAGCAGTACTTC.

The chain is built from TRBV7-9 and TRBJ2-7; possible D gene TRBD1, 5 bases. CDR3 length: 17 amino acids. In germline, CDR1 is SEHNR, CDR2 FQNEAQ (reference sequence). V was shortened by 0 bases and J by 3 bases, with 18 bases between the two germline ends. CDR3 bases: TGTGCCAGCAGCTTAGCGCAGGCAGGGCAAGCTAGCTACGAGCAGTACTTC. Its protein is CASSLAQAGQASYEQYF.

The V and J genes are TRBV4-3 and TRBJ2-1; 9 bases map to TRBD2. Trimming removed 0 bases from V and 6 bases from J; junction bases left unmatched: 6. Germline V gives CDR1 LGHNA, CDR2 YSLEER. The CDR3 is 16 amino acids. CDR3 DNA sequence: TGCGCCAGCAGCCAAGATGGAGCGGGAGGTCCCAATGAGCAGTTCTTC. Translation gives CASSQDGAGGPNEQFF.

This chain links TRBV15 with TRBJ2-7; perhaps TRBD2 as D (6 bases). The CDR3 is made up of 14 amino acids. The V and J ends lost 3 bases and 3 bases respectively, with 12 bases between them. The germline gives CDR1 LNHNV, CDR2 YYDKDF (reference sequence). The CDR3 bases are TGTGCCACCAGCAGGGCCCTGCGGGACTACGAGCAGTACTTC. Translated, it gives CATSRALRDYEQYF.

This chain uses TRBV5-5 with TRBJ2-5, with TRBD1 matching over 8 bases. V shed 4 bases, J shed 4 bases, and the junction held 12 bases outside the gene matches. The CDR3 has 16 residues. Per the germline V gene, CDR1 is SGHKS and CDR2 is YYEKEE (reference sequence). The CDR3 protein is CASSAIVGQGRETQYF. The CDR3 nucleotides read TGTGCCAGCAGCGCGATCGTCGGACAGGGCCGAGAGACCCAGTACTTC.

CDR3 nucleotide sequence: TGTGCCAGCAGTTCCTGGCAGGGCTCTGGGGCCAACGTCCTGACTTTC. Translating it yields CASSSWQGSGANVLTF. The chain recombines TRBV28 with TRBJ2-6; D is perhaps TRBD1 (5 bases). Trimming shortened V by 4 bases and J by 0 bases, and 10 bases separated the two germline ends. The CDR3 runs 16 residues. Germline V gives CDR1 MDHEN, CDR2 SYDVKM.

This clone turned up a few times. CDR3 coding DNA: TGTGCCAGCACCGGGACAGGGATGGATACGCAGTATTTT. Its translation is CASTGTGMDTQYF. This chain links TRBV2 with TRBJ2-3, with 9 bases that match TRBD1. Germline V gene data show CDR1 as SNHLY and CDR2 as FYNNEI. Trimming at V came to 7 bases and at J to 6 bases, leaving 5 bases not matched to a gene. The length of the CDR3 is 13 residues.

Ten or more counts support this clone. The rearrangement joins TRBV6-4 to TRBJ2-3; 9 positions agree with TRBD2. This CDR3 has 16 residues. Trimming took 0 bases from V and 2 from J; bases not matched to a gene: 3. Germline CDR1 is MRHNA and CDR2 is SNTAGT. The CDR3 DNA follows: TGTGCCAGCAGTGACTCGGCGGGAGGGCCCACAGATACGCAGTATTTT. It encodes CASSDSAGGPTDTQYF.

The chain links TRBV4-1 to TRBJ2-7, with D maybe TRBD1 (5 bases). Trimming removed 1 base at V and 3 bases at J, with 16 bases between. The CDR3 contains 16 residues. CDR1 MGHRA and CDR2 YSYEKL come from the germline V gene. The CDR3 region is CASSQVSRFQGYEQYF. CDR3 nucleotides: TGCGCCAGCAGCCAAGTCTCTCGGTTTCAGGGCTACGAGCAGTACTTC.

The rearrangement uses TRBV7-2 and TRBJ2-5, with 11 bases identical to TRBD1. Germline V CDR1 and CDR2: SGHTA, FQGNSA. The V and J ends lost 5 bases and 5 bases, in that order; junction bases with no gene match: 4. The CDR3 runs 14 residues. The CDR3 sequence: CASSGQGAWETQYF. DNA for the CDR3: TGTGCCAGCAGCGGACAGGGGGCCTGGGAGACCCAGTACTTC.

The genes are TRBV4-3 and TRBJ2-7; 8 bases are a match to TRBD2. In germline, CDR1 is LGHNA, CDR2 YSLEER. The CDR3 is made up of 14 amino acids. J gave up 4 bases and V 2 bases, and 4 bases lay outside the gene matches. The CDR3 region has the DNA TGCGCCAGCAGCCAAACAGCTAGCGGGTACGAGCAGTACTTC. Translated, it gives CASSQTASGYEQYF.

CDR3 sequence reads: CASSSDRQGRWTEAFF. DNA of the CDR3: TGCGCCAGCAGCTCGGACCGACAGGGGCGATGGACTGAAGCTTTCTTT. This chain uses TRBV5-1 with TRBJ1-1; 8 bases agree with TRBD1. Germline CDR1 is SGHRS and CDR2 is YFSETQ. V lost 3 bases to trimming and J lost 5 bases; unmatched junction nucleotides: 12. This CDR3 region has 16 residues.

The V gene is TRBV5-1, the J gene TRBJ1-4; possibly TRBD1 for D (6 bases). Trimming took off 0 bases at V and 7 bases at J, with 13 bases between the two ends. CDR3 length: 15 residues. From germline, CDR1 is SGHRS and CDR2 YFSETQ. CDR3 protein: CASSLETGTVEKLFF. For the CDR3, the DNA is TGCGCCAGCAGCTTGGAGACAGGCACCGTTGAAAAACTGTTTTTT.

The rearrangement links TRBV6-4 to TRBJ2-3; TRBD2 matches 8 bases. Per the germline V gene, CDR1 is MRHNA and CDR2 is SNTAGT. The CDR3 length is 15 residues. The junction had 5 bases not matched to a gene; V was cut back by 6 bases and J by 0 bases. DNA for the CDR3: TGTGCCAGCAGCCCCGGGACTAGTAGCACAGATACGCAGTATTTT. It is translated as CASSPGTSSTDTQYF.

The rearrangement joins TRBV7-6 to TRBJ2-2; 10 bases match TRBD1. J gave up 6 bases and V 4 bases, and 8 bases lay outside the gene matches. The germline CDR1 and CDR2 sequences are SGHVS and FNYEAQ. The CDR3 has 16 residues. The CDR3 DNA sequence: TGTGCCAGCAGCTGGTCCGGGACAGGGGACCCCGGGGAGCTGTTTTTT. Translation gives CASSWSGTGDPGELFF. The variable domain in full, completed from reference TRBV7-6 and TRBJ2-2, reads GAGVSQSPRYKVTKRGQDVALRCDPISGHVSLYWYRQALGQGPEFLTYFNYEAQQDKSGLPNDRFSAERPEGSISTLTIQRTEQRDSAMYRCASSWSGTGDPGELFFGEGSRLTVL.

The rearrangement links TRBV19 to TRBJ2-7; 8 nucleotides align to TRBD1. Germline loops: CDR1 LNHDA, CDR2 SQIVND (reference sequence). The CDR3 contains 14 residues. Trimming removed 6 bases from V and 2 bases from J; junction bases left unmatched: 6. The chain's CDR3 is CASSAGTGPYEQYF. In DNA form, the CDR3 reads TGTGCCAGTAGCGCCGGGACAGGCCCCTACGAGCAGTACTTC.

The CDR3, as DNA: TGTGCCAGCAAATCGGCTAGTTGGCATCACGAGCAGTACTTC. This translates into CASKSASWHHEQYF. The gene calls are TRBV6-1 and TRBJ2-7; no reliable D call. This CDR3 comprises 14 residues. From germline, CDR1 is MNHNS and CDR2 SASEGT. Trimming shortened V by 7 bases and J by 5 bases, and 18 bases separated the two germline ends.

This chain links TRBV7-2 with TRBJ2-7, with TRBD2 as a possible D gene (5 bases). Germline assignment: CDR1 SGHTA and CDR2 FQGNSA. The CDR3 runs 17 residues. V gave up 3 bases and J gave up 3 bases, with 21 bases separating them. Here the CDR3 reads CASSLRGSSGKLYEQYF. CDR3 coding DNA: TGTGCCAGCAGCTTGCGAGGGTCCAGCGGAAAACTCTACGAGCAGTACTTC.

This chain connects TRBV19 to TRBJ2-2; 8 nucleotides match TRBD2. Trimming removed 10 bases from V and 6 bases from J; junction bases left unmatched: 13. This CDR3 is built from 15 residues. CDR1 and CDR2 (germline): LNHDA, SQIVND (reference sequence). The CDR3 DNA is TGTGCCACTACCGGGACTAGGTGGTATTCCGGGGAGCTGTTTTTT. Amino acid sequence: CATTGTRWYSGELFF.

The chain carries TRBV28 and TRBJ1-1; TRBD1 aligns across 7 bases. The CDR3 has 14 residues. The V gene's germline CDR1 is MDHEN and CDR2 SYDVKM. The V and J ends lost 6 bases and 2 bases, in that order; junction bases with no gene match: 6. CDR3 in DNA: TGTGCCAGCAGGGCCGGGACAGCAAACACTGAAGCTTTCTTT. This encodes CASRAGTANTEAFF.

The chain links TRBV2 to TRBJ2-5; D is perhaps TRBD1 (5 bases). The J call could be wrong; TRBJ2-7 is a better fit for the DNA end. The CDR3 runs 14 residues. The V gene's germline CDR1 is SNHLY and CDR2 FYNNEI. The chain's CDR3 is CASSVFKGLNEQYF. CDR3 DNA: TGTGCCAGCAGTGTATTTAAGGGGTTAAACGAGCAGTACTTC.